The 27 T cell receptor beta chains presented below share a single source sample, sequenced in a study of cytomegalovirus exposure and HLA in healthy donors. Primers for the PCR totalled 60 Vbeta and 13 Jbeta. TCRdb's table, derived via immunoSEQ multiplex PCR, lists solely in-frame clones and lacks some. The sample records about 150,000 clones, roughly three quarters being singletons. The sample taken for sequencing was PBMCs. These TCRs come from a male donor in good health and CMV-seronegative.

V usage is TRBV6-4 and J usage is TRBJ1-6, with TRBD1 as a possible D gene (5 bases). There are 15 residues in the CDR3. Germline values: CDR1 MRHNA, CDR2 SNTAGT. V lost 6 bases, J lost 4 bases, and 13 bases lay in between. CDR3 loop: CASRNQGDYNSPLHF. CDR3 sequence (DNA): TGTGCCAGCAGGAACCAAGGGGATTATAATTCACCCCTCCACTTT.

DNA for the CDR3: TGTGCCAGCAGAAGGGGGTACACTGAAGCTTTCTTT. This codes for CASRRGYTEAFF. This sequence joins TRBV2 and TRBJ1-1, with D perhaps matching TRBD1 (6 bases). The germline V and J ends were trimmed by 6 bases and 3 bases, with 8 bases remaining between them. The CDR3 length is 12 residues. CDR1 and CDR2 (germline): SNHLY, FYNNEI.

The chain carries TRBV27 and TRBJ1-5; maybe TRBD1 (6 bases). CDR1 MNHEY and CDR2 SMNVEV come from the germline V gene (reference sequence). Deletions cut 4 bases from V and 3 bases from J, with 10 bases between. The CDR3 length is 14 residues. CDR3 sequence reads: CASSYRESNQPQHF. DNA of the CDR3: TGTGCCAGCAGTTACAGGGAATCCAATCAGCCCCAGCATTTT.

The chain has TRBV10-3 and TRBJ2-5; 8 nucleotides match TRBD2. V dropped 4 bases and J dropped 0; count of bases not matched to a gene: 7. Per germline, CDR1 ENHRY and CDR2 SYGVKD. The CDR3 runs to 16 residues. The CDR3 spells CAISVHQRGNQETQYF. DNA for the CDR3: TGTGCCATCAGTGTGCATCAGCGGGGGAACCAAGAGACCCAGTACTTC.

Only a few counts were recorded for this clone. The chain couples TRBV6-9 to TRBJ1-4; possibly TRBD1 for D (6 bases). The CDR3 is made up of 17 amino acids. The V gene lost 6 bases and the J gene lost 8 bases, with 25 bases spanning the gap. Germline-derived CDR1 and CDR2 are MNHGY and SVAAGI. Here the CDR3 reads CASRLTTYRDRKEKLFF. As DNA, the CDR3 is TGTGCCAGCAGACTTACCACCTACAGGGATCGAAAGGAAAAACTGTTTTTT.

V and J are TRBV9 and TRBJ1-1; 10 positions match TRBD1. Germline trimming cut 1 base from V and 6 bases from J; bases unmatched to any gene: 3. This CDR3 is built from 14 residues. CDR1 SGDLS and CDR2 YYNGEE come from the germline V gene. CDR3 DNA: TGTGCCAGCAGCGTACTTGGGACAGGGGCTGAAGCTTTCTTT. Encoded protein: CASSVLGTGAEAFF. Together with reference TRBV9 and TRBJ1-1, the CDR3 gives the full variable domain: DSGVTQTPKHLITATGQRVTLRCSPRSGDLSVYWYQQSLDQGLQFLIQYYNGEERAKGNILERFSAQQFPDLHSELNLSSLELGDSALYFCASSVLGTGAEAFFGQGTRLTVV.

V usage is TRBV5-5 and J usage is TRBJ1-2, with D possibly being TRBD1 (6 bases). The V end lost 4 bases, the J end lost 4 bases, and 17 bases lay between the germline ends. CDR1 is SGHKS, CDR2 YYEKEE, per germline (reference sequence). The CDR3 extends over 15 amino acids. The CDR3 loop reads CASSLLRTDPYGYTF. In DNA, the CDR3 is TGTGCCAGCAGCCTCCTAAGGACAGACCCCTATGGCTACACCTTC.

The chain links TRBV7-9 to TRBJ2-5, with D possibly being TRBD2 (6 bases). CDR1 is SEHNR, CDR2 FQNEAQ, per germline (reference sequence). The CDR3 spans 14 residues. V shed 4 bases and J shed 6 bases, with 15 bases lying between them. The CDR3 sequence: CASSSNGGWQTQYF. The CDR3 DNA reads TGTGCCAGCAGCTCGAATGGAGGGTGGCAGACCCAGTACTTC.

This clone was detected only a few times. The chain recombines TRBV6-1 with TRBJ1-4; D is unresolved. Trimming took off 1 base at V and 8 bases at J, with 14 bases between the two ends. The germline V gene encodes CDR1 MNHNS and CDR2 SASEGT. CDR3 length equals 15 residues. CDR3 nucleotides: TGTGCCAGCAGTGAAGAAGAGGAGAGTGGCGAAAAACTGTTTTTT. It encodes CASSEEEESGEKLFF.

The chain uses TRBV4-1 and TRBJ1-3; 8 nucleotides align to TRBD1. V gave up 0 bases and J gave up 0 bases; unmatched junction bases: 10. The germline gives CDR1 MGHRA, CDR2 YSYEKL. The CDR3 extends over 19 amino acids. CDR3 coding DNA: TGCGCCAGCAGCCAAGATTATTTGGCAGGGGGCGGCTCTGGAAACACCATATATTTT. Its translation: CASSQDYLAGGGSGNTIYF.

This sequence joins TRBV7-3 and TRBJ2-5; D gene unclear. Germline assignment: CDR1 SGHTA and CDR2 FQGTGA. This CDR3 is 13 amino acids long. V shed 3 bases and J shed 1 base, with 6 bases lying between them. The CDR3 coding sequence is TGTGCCAGCAGCTTTGGCTTCCAAGAGACCCAGTACTTC. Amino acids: CASSFGFQETQYF.

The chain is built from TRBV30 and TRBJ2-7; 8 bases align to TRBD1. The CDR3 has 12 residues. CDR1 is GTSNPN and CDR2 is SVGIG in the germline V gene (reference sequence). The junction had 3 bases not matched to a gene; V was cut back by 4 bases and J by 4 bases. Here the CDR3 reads CAWTNRGYEQYF. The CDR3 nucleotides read TGTGCCTGGACCAACAGGGGGTACGAGCAGTACTTC.

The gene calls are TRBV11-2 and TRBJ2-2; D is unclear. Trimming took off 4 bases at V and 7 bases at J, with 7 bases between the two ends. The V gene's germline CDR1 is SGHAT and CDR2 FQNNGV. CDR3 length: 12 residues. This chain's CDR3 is CASSSHFGELFF. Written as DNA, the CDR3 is TGTGCCAGCAGCTCCCACTTCGGGGAGCTGTTTTTT.

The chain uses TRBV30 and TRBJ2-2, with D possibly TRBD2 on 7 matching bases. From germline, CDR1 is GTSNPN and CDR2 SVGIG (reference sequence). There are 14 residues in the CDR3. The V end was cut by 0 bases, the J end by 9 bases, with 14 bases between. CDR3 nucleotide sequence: TGTGCCTGGAGTGTGGTCGGGGGGCCACGGGAGCTGTTTTTT. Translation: CAWSVVGGPRELFF.

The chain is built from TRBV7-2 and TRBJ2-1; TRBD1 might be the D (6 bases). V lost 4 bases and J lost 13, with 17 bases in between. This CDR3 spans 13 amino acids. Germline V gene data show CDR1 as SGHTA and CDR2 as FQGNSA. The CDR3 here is CASSSRQAASQFF. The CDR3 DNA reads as TGTGCCAGCAGCTCCAGACAGGCAGCCTCACAGTTCTTC.

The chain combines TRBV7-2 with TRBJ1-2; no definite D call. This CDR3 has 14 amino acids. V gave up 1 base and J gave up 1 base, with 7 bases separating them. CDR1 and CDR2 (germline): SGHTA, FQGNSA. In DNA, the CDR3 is TGTGCCAGCAGCTTAGAGCTTAGTAACTATGGCTACACCTTC. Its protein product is CASSLELSNYGYTF.

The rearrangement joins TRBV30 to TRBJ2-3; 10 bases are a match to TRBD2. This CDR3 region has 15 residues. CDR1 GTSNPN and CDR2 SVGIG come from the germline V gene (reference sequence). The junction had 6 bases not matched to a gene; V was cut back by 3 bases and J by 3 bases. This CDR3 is CAWSRSGGRTDTQYF. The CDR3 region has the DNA TGTGCCTGGAGCCGTAGCGGGGGGAGAACAGATACGCAGTATTTT.

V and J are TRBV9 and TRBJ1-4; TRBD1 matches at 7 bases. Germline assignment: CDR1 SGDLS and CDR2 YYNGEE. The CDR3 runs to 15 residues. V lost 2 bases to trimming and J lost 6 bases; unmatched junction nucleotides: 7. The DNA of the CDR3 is TGTGCCAGCAGCGTCGACAGGGATGGAGATGAAAAACTGTTTTTT. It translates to CASSVDRDGDEKLFF.

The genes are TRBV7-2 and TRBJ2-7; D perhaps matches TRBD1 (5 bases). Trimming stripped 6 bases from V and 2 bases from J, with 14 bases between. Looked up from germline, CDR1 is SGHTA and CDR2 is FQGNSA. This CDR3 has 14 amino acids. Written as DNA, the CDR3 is TGTGCCAGCAGGCGGACACCCTACACCTACGAGCAGTACTTC. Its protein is CASRRTPYTYEQYF.

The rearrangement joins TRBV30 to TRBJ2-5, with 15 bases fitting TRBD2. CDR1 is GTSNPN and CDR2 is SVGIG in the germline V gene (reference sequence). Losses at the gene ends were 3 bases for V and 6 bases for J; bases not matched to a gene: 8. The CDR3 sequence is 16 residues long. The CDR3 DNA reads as TGTGCCTGGAGCGCCCGGACTAGCGGGGGGGAAAAGACCCAGTACTTC. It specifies CAWSARTSGGEKTQYF.

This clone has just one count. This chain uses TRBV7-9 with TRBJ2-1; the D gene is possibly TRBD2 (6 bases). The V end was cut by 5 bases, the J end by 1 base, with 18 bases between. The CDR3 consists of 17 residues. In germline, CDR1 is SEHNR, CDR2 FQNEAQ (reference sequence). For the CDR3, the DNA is TGTGCCAGCAGCCCTCACCCCGCGGGGATATCCTACAATGAGCAGTTCTTC. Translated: CASSPHPAGISYNEQFF.

CDR3 nucleotide sequence: TGTGCCAGCAGCTATGCAGACAGGCGCTCTGGAAACACCATATATTTT. As protein: CASSYADRRSGNTIYF. V usage is TRBV5-6 and J usage is TRBJ1-3; a possible D gene is TRBD1 (6 bases). This CDR3 is built from 16 residues. CDR1 and CDR2 (germline): SGHDT, YYEEEE. V dropped 3 bases and J dropped 0 bases, with 13 bases sitting between them.

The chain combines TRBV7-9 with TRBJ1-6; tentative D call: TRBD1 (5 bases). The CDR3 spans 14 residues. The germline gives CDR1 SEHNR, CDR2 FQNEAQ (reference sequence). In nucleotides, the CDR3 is TGTTCCCCGCGAGCCAGGGCCAGGGATTCACCCCTCCACTTT. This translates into CSPRARARDSPLHF. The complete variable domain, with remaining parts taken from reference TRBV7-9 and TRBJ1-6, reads DTGVSQNPRHKITKRGQNVTFRCDPISEHNRLYWYRQTLGQGPEFLTYFQNEAQLEKSRLLSDRFSAERPKGSFSTLEIQRTEQGDSAMYLCSPRARARDSPLHFGNGTRLTVT.

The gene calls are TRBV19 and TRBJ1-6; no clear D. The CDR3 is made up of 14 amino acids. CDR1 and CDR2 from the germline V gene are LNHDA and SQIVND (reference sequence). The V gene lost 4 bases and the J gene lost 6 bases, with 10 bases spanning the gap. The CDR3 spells CASSNVNSNSPLHF. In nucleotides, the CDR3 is TGTGCCAGTAGTAATGTTAACAGTAATTCACCCCTCCACTTT.

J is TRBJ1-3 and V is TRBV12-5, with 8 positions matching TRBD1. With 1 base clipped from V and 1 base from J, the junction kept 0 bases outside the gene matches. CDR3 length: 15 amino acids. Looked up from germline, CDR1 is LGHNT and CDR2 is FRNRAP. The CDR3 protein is CASGLGQGSGNTIYF. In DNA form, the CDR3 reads TGTGCTAGTGGTTTGGGACAGGGGTCTGGAAACACCATATATTTT.

The CDR3, as DNA: TGTGCCAGCAGTGAAGCAGGGACAGTCTCCTACGAGCAGTACTTC. This gives the protein CASSEAGTVSYEQYF. The chain combines TRBV6-1 with TRBJ2-7; 7 bases map to TRBD1. Germline CDR1 MNHNS, CDR2 SASEGT. Trimming at V came to 0 bases and at J to 0 bases, leaving 2 bases not matched to a gene. The CDR3 is 15 residues long.

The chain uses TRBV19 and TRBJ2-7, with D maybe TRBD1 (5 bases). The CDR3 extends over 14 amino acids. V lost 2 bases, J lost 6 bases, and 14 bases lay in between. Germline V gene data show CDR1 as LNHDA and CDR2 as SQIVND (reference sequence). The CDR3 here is CASSIRAGLGEQYF. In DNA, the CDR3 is TGTGCCAGTAGTATACGCGCAGGGCTGGGCGAGCAGTACTTC.